This is a list of T cell receptor beta chains from one sample in a study of PD-1 blockade in mismatch repair-deficient tumors. For these TCRs, the target antigens are not known. Only in-frame clones appear in the TCRdb table, and some are missing; sequencing was by immunoSEQ multiplex PCR. This sample has around 14,000 clones, with under 90% found just once. Sample: cells cultured in vitro, taken from a patient treated with pembrolizumab. The receptors were sampled from an adult with mismatch repair-deficient cancer. Each CDR3 is given with its conserved first and last residue. Each record gives: J gene, V gene, D gene, clone size, CDR3 DNA, CDR3 protein. D genes are given only for firm matches. The size field is filled for only some rows; it gives once, few, many or a size class.

j_gene: TRBJ1-2; v_gene: TRBV27; d_gene: TRBD1; abundance: .; CDR3nt: TGTGCCAGCAGGGAGCTCAGGACAGGGGACTATGGCTACACCTTC; CDR3aa: CASRELRTGDYGYTF
j_gene: TRBJ2-7; v_gene: TRBV6-5; d_gene: TRBD2; abundance: .; CDR3nt: TGTGCCAGCAGTTATGCTAGCGGGAGATACGAGCAGTACTTC; CDR3aa: CASSYASGRYEQYF
j_gene: TRBJ1-2; v_gene: TRBV5-4; d_gene: TRBD1; abundance: .; CDR3nt: TGTGCCAGCAGCTTGGAGGGACAGGGGGCGCGGGGCTACACCTTC; CDR3aa: CASSLEGQGARGYTF
j_gene: TRBJ1-1; v_gene: TRBV10-2; d_gene: .; abundance: .; CDR3nt: TGCGCCAGCAGTGCCCAGGGCCAAAACACTGAAGCTTTCTTT; CDR3aa: CASSAQGQNTEAFF
j_gene: TRBJ2-7; v_gene: TRBV10-3; d_gene: TRBD1; abundance: .; CDR3nt: TGTGCCATCAGGGGGGACAGGGGGCTCTACTCCTACGAGCAGTACTTC; CDR3aa: CAIRGDRGLYSYEQYF
j_gene: TRBJ1-2; v_gene: TRBV25-1; d_gene: TRBD1; abundance: once; CDR3nt: TGTGCCAGCGGGGCTTCACGGGACAGGGGCTATGGCTACACCTTC; CDR3aa: CASGASRDRGYGYTF
j_gene: TRBJ2-5; v_gene: TRBV19; d_gene: .; abundance: few; CDR3nt: TGTGCCAGTACCCAACGGGCTAGCCAAGAGACCCAGTACTTC; CDR3aa: CASTQRASQETQYF
j_gene: TRBJ1-3; v_gene: TRBV28; d_gene: TRBD1; abundance: .; CDR3nt: TGTGCCAGCAGTTCCGGGACAGGGGTATCCGGAAACACCATATATTTT; CDR3aa: CASSSGTGVSGNTIYF
j_gene: TRBJ2-7; v_gene: TRBV6-1; d_gene: .; abundance: .; CDR3nt: TGTGCCAGCAGTGAAGATATTAGGAGCTACGAGCAGTACTTC; CDR3aa: CASSEDIRSYEQYF
j_gene: TRBJ2-7; v_gene: TRBV29-1; d_gene: TRBD2; abundance: few; CDR3nt: TGCAGCGCCGGGACTAGCGGCGCCTACGAGCAGTACTTC; CDR3aa: CSAGTSGAYEQYF
j_gene: TRBJ2-7; v_gene: TRBV6-1; d_gene: .; abundance: .; CDR3nt: TGTGCCAGCAGCGGACATCCCTTCTCCTACGAGCAGTACTTC; CDR3aa: CASSGHPFSYEQYF
j_gene: TRBJ2-3; v_gene: TRBV7-6; d_gene: .; abundance: .; CDR3nt: TGTGCCAGCAGGCACACTACCCTAGGGACAGATACGCAGTATTTT; CDR3aa: CASRHTTLGTDTQYF
j_gene: TRBJ1-1; v_gene: TRBV19; d_gene: .; abundance: .; CDR3nt: TGTGCCAGTAGTATGGGTAGGCTAGGGGCCCCTGAAGCTTTCTTT; CDR3aa: CASSMGRLGAPEAFF
j_gene: TRBJ2-7; v_gene: TRBV4-1; d_gene: .; abundance: .; CDR3nt: TGCGCCAGCAGCCAAGGGGACGAGCAGTACTTC; CDR3aa: CASSQGDEQYF
j_gene: TRBJ1-1; v_gene: TRBV14; d_gene: .; abundance: .; CDR3nt: TGTGCCAGCAGCCAACCGGCTAACACTGAAGCTTTCTTT; CDR3aa: CASSQPANTEAFF
j_gene: TRBJ1-5; v_gene: TRBV5-1; d_gene: .; abundance: .; CDR3nt: TGCGCCAGCAGCTTGTTGTTCGGTCAGCCCCAGCATTTT; CDR3aa: CASSLLFGQPQHF
j_gene: TRBJ2-5; v_gene: TRBV7-3; d_gene: TRBD2; abundance: .; CDR3nt: TGTGCCAGCAGCTTATTGACTAGCGGGAGCCCAGACCAAGAGACCCAGTACTTC; CDR3aa: CASSLLTSGSPDQETQYF
j_gene: TRBJ2-1; v_gene: TRBV25-1; d_gene: .; abundance: .; CDR3nt: TGTGCCAGCAGTGTCATCGATGAGCAGTTCTTC; CDR3aa: CASSVIDEQFF
j_gene: TRBJ1-5; v_gene: TRBV2; d_gene: .; abundance: .; CDR3nt: TGTGCCAGCAGTGAAGGGGCCTACAATCAGCCCCAGCATTTT; CDR3aa: CASSEGAYNQPQHF
j_gene: TRBJ2-7; v_gene: TRBV27; d_gene: .; abundance: .; CDR3nt: TGTGCCAGCAGAATCTTGGGGGTATCCTACGAGCAGTACTTC; CDR3aa: CASRILGVSYEQYF
j_gene: TRBJ2-7; v_gene: TRBV28; d_gene: .; abundance: once; CDR3nt: TGTGCCAGCAGTTTAAGGTGGCTGGCGGGACACGTACTCTACGAGCAGTACTTC; CDR3aa: CASSLRWLAGHVLYEQYF
j_gene: TRBJ2-3; v_gene: TRBV19; d_gene: .; abundance: .; CDR3nt: TGTGCCAGTAGTACACCTAGGGGGGTACTGGATACGCAGTATTTT; CDR3aa: CASSTPRGVLDTQYF
j_gene: TRBJ2-1; v_gene: TRBV6-5; d_gene: .; abundance: .; CDR3nt: TGTGCCAGCAGGGGGACTCCCCGCTCCTACAATGAGCAGTTCTTC; CDR3aa: CASRGTPRSYNEQFF
j_gene: TRBJ2-5; v_gene: TRBV2; d_gene: .; abundance: .; CDR3nt: TGTGCCAGCTCCCCGGGATTAGAGACCCAGTACTTC; CDR3aa: CASSPGLETQYF
j_gene: TRBJ2-4; v_gene: TRBV5-4; d_gene: .; abundance: .; CDR3nt: TGTGCCAGCAGCTTGAGAACTGGACGCGGCAAAAACATTCAGTACTTC; CDR3aa: CASSLRTGRGKNIQYF
j_gene: TRBJ2-1; v_gene: TRBV5-4; d_gene: TRBD1; abundance: hyperexpanded; CDR3nt: TGTGCCAGCAGACCTGAGAGGGACAGCCCCGCCGTGGAGCAGTTCTTC; CDR3aa: CASRPERDSPAVEQFF
j_gene: TRBJ2-3; v_gene: TRBV28; d_gene: TRBD2; abundance: .; CDR3nt: TGTGCCAGCAACTCCCCTTATCCCGCTAGCGGGAGACCGACAGATACGCAGTATTTT; CDR3aa: CASNSPYPASGRPTDTQYF
j_gene: TRBJ2-3; v_gene: TRBV7-9; d_gene: TRBD1; abundance: once; CDR3nt: TGTGCCAGCAGCCGGACAGGGGGCCCAGATACGCAGTATTTT; CDR3aa: CASSRTGGPDTQYF
j_gene: TRBJ1-5; v_gene: TRBV5-1; d_gene: .; abundance: .; CDR3nt: TGCGCCAGCAGCGCAGATAGCAATCAGCCCCAGCATTTT; CDR3aa: CASSADSNQPQHF
j_gene: TRBJ1-5; v_gene: TRBV15; d_gene: TRBD1; abundance: .; CDR3nt: TGTGCCACCAGCAGAGATGGAGGGGGCGGCCAGCCCCAGCATTTT; CDR3aa: CATSRDGGGGQPQHF
j_gene: TRBJ2-3; v_gene: TRBV14; d_gene: TRBD1; abundance: .; CDR3nt: TGTGCCAGCAGCCGCGCAGGGGGTTCGGGTGGTACGCAGTATTTT; CDR3aa: CASSRAGGSGGTQYF
j_gene: TRBJ2-3; v_gene: TRBV13; d_gene: TRBD2; abundance: once; CDR3nt: TGTGCCAGCAGCTTACCGGGACTAGCGGGAACTGGCACAGATACGCAGTATTTT; CDR3aa: CASSLPGLAGTGTDTQYF
j_gene: TRBJ2-2; v_gene: TRBV9; d_gene: .; abundance: .; CDR3nt: TGTGCCAGCAGCGAGCAGGGACCGAACACCGGGGAGCTGTTTTTT; CDR3aa: CASSEQGPNTGELFF
j_gene: TRBJ1-4; v_gene: TRBV6-5; d_gene: .; abundance: .; CDR3nt: TGTGCCAGCAGTCGACTGAGTAATGAAAAACTGTTTTTT; CDR3aa: CASSRLSNEKLFF
j_gene: TRBJ1-4; v_gene: TRBV6-1; d_gene: .; abundance: .; CDR3nt: TGTGCCAGCAGAGAGAATGAAAAACTGTTTTTT; CDR3aa: CASRENEKLFF
j_gene: TRBJ2-7; v_gene: TRBV27; d_gene: TRBD2; abundance: .; CDR3nt: TGTGCCAGCTGGGGGTCTAGCGGGAGTGCGTACGAGCAGTACTTC; CDR3aa: CASWGSSGSAYEQYF
j_gene: TRBJ1-2; v_gene: TRBV9; d_gene: TRBD1; abundance: .; CDR3nt: TGTGCCAGCAGCGTACAGGGACAGAGCTATGGCTACACCTTC; CDR3aa: CASSVQGQSYGYTF
j_gene: TRBJ1-1; v_gene: TRBV9; d_gene: .; abundance: .; CDR3nt: TGTGCCAGCAGCGTAGCTCCCAGAAGGGACACTGAAGCTTTCTTT; CDR3aa: CASSVAPRRDTEAFF
j_gene: TRBJ2-5; v_gene: TRBV27; d_gene: TRBD2; abundance: .; CDR3nt: TGTGCCAGCAGTTTACGGGGGGGGCTAGCGGGAGACAGGGAGACCCAGTACTTC; CDR3aa: CASSLRGGLAGDRETQYF
j_gene: TRBJ2-7; v_gene: TRBV30; d_gene: TRBD2; abundance: .; CDR3nt: TGTGCCTGGAGACAGGGACTAGGGGAGCAGTACTTC; CDR3aa: CAWRQGLGEQYF
j_gene: TRBJ2-3; v_gene: TRBV5-1; d_gene: .; abundance: .; CDR3nt: TGCGCCAGCAGCTTGGGACACGGGGATACGCAGTATTTT; CDR3aa: CASSLGHGDTQYF
j_gene: TRBJ2-6; v_gene: TRBV6-4; d_gene: TRBD1; abundance: .; CDR3nt: TGTGCCACCGACCAGAAGAGGGGGCGGCCTGGGGCCAACGTCCTGACTTTC; CDR3aa: CATDQKRGRPGANVLTF
j_gene: TRBJ1-5; v_gene: TRBV28; d_gene: .; abundance: few; CDR3nt: TGTGCCAGCAGTTTATTGGGGCAGTTTAGCAATCAGCCCCAGCATTTT; CDR3aa: CASSLLGQFSNQPQHF
j_gene: TRBJ2-1; v_gene: TRBV10-3; d_gene: .; abundance: .; CDR3nt: TGTGCCATCTCCAGCCAGGTGGGGACCTACAATGAGCAGTTCTTC; CDR3aa: CAISSQVGTYNEQFF
j_gene: TRBJ2-7; v_gene: TRBV2; d_gene: TRBD1; abundance: few; CDR3nt: TGTGCCAGCAATTCCGGGACAGAATCCTACGAGCAGTACTTC; CDR3aa: CASNSGTESYEQYF
j_gene: TRBJ2-7; v_gene: TRBV29-1; d_gene: .; abundance: few; CDR3nt: TGCAGCGTTGAAGATCGAAGGGACGAGCAGTACTTC; CDR3aa: CSVEDRRDEQYF
j_gene: TRBJ2-5; v_gene: TRBV5-4; d_gene: .; abundance: .; CDR3nt: TGTGCCAGCAGCTTGGACGGGAGTCGGGCGGAGACCCAGTACTTC; CDR3aa: CASSLDGSRAETQYF
j_gene: TRBJ2-5; v_gene: TRBV2; d_gene: .; abundance: .; CDR3nt: TGTGCCAGCAGTGGAATAGCTTCCACCGAAGAGACCCAGTACTTC; CDR3aa: CASSGIASTEETQYF
j_gene: TRBJ2-3; v_gene: TRBV5-1; d_gene: TRBD1; abundance: .; CDR3nt: TGCGCCAGCAGCGCAGGGGGCGCGGGGAACACAGATACGCAGTATTTT; CDR3aa: CASSAGGAGNTDTQYF
j_gene: TRBJ1-5; v_gene: TRBV19; d_gene: .; abundance: .; CDR3nt: TGTGCCAGTAGTATCCCCGCGGGGAGCAATCAGCCCCAGCATTTT; CDR3aa: CASSIPAGSNQPQHF
j_gene: TRBJ2-3; v_gene: TRBV15; d_gene: .; abundance: .; CDR3nt: TGTGCCACCAGCAGAGATTTCGCGGAGGCGCAGTATTTT; CDR3aa: CATSRDFAEAQYF
j_gene: TRBJ2-7; v_gene: TRBV11-3; d_gene: TRBD2; abundance: .; CDR3nt: TGTGCCAGCAGCTTAGATCCCGAATTAGCGGGAGGGCCCTTCTACGAGCAGTACTTC; CDR3aa: CASSLDPELAGGPFYEQYF
j_gene: TRBJ2-1; v_gene: TRBV29-1; d_gene: .; abundance: .; CDR3nt: TGCAGCGTTGAAGGGCCAACCGTCGATGAGCAGTTCTTC; CDR3aa: CSVEGPTVDEQFF